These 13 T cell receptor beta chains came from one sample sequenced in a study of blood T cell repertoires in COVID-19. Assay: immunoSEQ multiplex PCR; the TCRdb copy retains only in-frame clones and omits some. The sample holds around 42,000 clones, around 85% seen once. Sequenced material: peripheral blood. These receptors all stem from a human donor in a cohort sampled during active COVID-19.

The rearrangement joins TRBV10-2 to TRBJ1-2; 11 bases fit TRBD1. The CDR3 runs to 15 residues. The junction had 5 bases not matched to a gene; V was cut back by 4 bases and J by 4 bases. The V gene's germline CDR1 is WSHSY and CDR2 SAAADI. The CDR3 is CASSGTGGAGYGYTF. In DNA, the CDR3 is TGCGCCAGCAGTGGGACAGGGGGCGCGGGCTATGGCTACACCTTC.

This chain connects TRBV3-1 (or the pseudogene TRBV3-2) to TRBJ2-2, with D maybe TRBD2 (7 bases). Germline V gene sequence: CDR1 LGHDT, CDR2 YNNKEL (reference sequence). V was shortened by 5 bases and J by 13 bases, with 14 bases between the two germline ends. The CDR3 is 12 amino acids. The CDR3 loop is CASSTGGGGLFF. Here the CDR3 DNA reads TGTGCCAGCAGCACGGGCGGGGGCGGGCTGTTTTTT.

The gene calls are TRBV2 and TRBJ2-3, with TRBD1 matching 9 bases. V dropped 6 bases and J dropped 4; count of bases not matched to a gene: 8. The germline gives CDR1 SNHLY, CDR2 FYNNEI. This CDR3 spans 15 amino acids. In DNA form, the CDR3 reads TGTGCCAGCAGGGCAGACAGGGGGATCCCAGATACGCAGTATTTT. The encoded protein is CASRADRGIPDTQYF.

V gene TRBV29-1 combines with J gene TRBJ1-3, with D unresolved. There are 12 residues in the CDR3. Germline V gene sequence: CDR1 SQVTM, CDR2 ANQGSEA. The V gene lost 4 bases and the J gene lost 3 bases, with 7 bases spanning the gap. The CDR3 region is CSVGVNGNTIYF. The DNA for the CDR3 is TGCAGCGTTGGTGTAAATGGAAACACCATATATTTT. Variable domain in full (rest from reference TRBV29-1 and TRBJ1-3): SAVISQKPSRDICQRGTSLTIQCQVDSQVTMMFWYRQQPGQSLTLIATANQGSEATYESGFVIDKFPISRPNLTFSTLTVSNMSPEDSSIYLCSVGVNGNTIYFGEGSWLTVV.

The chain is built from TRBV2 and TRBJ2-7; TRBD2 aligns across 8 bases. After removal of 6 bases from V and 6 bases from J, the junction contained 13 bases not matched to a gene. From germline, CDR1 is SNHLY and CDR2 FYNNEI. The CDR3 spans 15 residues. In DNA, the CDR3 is TGTGCCAGCAGCCTGCTGACGGGGGGGCCTTCCGAGCAGTACTTC. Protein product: CASSLLTGGPSEQYF. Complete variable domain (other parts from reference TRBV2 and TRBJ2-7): EPEVTQTPSHQVTQMGQEVILRCVPISNHLYFYWYRQILGQKVEFLVSFYNNEISEKSEIFDDQFSVERPDGSNFTLKIRSTKLEDSAMYFCASSLLTGGPSEQYFGPGTRLTVT.

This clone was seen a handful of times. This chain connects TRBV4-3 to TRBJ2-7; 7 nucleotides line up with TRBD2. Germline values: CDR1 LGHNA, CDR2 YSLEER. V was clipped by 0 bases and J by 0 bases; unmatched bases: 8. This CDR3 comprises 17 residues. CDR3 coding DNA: TGCGCCAGCAGCCAAGATCGTTCCAGCGGGGACTCCTACGAGCAGTACTTC. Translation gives CASSQDRSSGDSYEQYF.

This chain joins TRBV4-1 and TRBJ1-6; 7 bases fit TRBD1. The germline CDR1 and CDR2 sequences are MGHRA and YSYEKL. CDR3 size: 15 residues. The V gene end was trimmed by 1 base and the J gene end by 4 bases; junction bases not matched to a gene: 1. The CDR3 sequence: CASSQGQGYNSPLHF. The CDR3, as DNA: TGCGCCAGCAGCCAAGGACAGGGTTATAATTCACCCCTCCACTTT.

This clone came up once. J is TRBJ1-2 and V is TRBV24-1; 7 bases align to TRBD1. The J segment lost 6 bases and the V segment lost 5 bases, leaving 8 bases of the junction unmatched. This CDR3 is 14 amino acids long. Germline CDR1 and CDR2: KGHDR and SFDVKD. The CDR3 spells CATSGPGQYNGYTF. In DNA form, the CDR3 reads TGTGCCACCAGTGGGCCGGGACAGTATAATGGCTACACCTTC.

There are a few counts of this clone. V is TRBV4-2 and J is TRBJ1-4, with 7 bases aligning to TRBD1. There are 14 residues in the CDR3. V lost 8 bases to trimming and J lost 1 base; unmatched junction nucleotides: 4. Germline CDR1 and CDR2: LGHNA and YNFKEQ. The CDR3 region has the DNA TGTGCCAGCTCCAGGGGGTTAACTAATGAAAAACTGTTTTTT. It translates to CASSRGLTNEKLFF.

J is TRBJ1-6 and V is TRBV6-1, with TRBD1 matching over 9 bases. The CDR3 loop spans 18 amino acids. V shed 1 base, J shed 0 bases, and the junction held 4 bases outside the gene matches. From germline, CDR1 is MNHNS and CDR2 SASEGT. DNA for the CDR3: TGTGCCAGCAGTGAAGGGACAGGGGCCTTCTCCTATAATTCACCCCTCCACTTT. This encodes CASSEGTGAFSYNSPLHF.

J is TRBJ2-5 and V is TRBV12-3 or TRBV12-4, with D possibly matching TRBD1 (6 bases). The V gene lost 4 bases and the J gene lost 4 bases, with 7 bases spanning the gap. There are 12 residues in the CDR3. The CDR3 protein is CASSSQGETQYF. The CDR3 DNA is TGTGCCAGCAGTTCACAGGGAGAGACCCAGTACTTC.

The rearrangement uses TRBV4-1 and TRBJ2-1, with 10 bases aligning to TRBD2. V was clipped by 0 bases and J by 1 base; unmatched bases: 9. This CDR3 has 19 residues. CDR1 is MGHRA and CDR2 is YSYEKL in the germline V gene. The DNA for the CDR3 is TGCGCCAGCAGCCAAGACGGTAGCGGGGGGACACCTTCCTACAATGAGCAGTTCTTC. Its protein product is CASSQDGSGGTPSYNEQFF.

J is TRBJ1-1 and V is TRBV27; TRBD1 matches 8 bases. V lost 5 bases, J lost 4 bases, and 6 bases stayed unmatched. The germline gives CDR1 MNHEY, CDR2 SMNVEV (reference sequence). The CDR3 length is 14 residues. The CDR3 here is CASSRYDRGTEAFF. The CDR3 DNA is TGTGCCAGCAGTAGATACGACAGGGGCACTGAAGCTTTCTTT.